The sequence of this T cell receptor beta chain was determined in a study of T-cell reconstitution after alpha-beta-depleted transplantation in children. This clonotype was counted at least ten times. The CDR3 consists of 13 residues. Germline loops: CDR1 DFQATT, CDR2 SNEGSKA (reference sequence). V was pared by 7 bases and J by 4 bases, with 9 bases of the junction left unmatched. The TCRbeta library was prepared with unique molecular identifiers. TCRdb itself ran the PCR reads through MiXCR, one entry per CDR3 protein. The data hold 100,000 to 150,000 distinct CDR3 sequences, with about 21% observed a single time.

This receptor was identified in a male patient aged 2 to 9 who had a stem cell transplant for chronic granulomatous disease, so the T cells may come from the graft donor. This chain uses TRBV20-1 with TRBJ1-2; the match to TRBD1 covers 7 bases. The specimen comprised PBMCs, mostly from graft donor cells, sampled 180 days after TCRalphabeta/CD19-depleted stem cell transplant. The CDR3 DNA follows: TGCAGTGGCCTCCTCAGGGGGGCCTATGGCTACACCTTC. It encodes CSGLLRGAYGYTF.